These T cell receptor beta chains were read from a single sample in a study of blood T cells in healthy people across ages. TCRdb called the 5' RACE reads again in MiXCR, with one record for every CDR3 protein. The table shows about 970,000 distinct CDR3 sequences, with roughly 47% occurring only once. What was sequenced was blood. These receptors originate from a woman between 55 and 75 years old in good health. The conserved cysteine and the conserved F or W are not part of the CDR3 here. D genes are given only for firm matches. Some rows have no size entry. The others give once, few or many, or a class for an expanded clone.

clone size	V gene	D gene	J gene	CDR3 protein
.	TRBV6-4	.	TRBJ1-2	ASSEAGTRYT
.	TRBV28	TRBD2	TRBJ2-4	ASSPGLADPAKNIQY
many	TRBV12-3/TRBV12-4	TRBD1	TRBJ1-1	ASSLDRGNTEAF
few	TRBV6-1	.	TRBJ2-1	ASSEEGRTSYNEQF
few	TRBV7-9	TRBD2	TRBJ2-5	ASSVTSGRETQY
.	TRBV28	.	TRBJ2-5	ASTLQGYQETQY
few	TRBV3-1	.	TRBJ2-7	ASSQTPEDYYEQY
few	TRBV28	.	TRBJ2-3	ASRRLIVQGPDTQY
.	TRBV7-9	.	TRBJ2-5	ASGASDQETQY
few	TRBV2	TRBD2	TRBJ2-5	ASTGTSGPETQY
.	TRBV29-1	.	TRBJ2-7	SVMTPLNEQY
once	TRBV19	.	TRBJ2-7	ASSIEGHYEQY
.	TRBV7-9	.	TRBJ2-5	ANSPSGEQY
.	TRBV11-2	.	TRBJ1-1	ASSVARESTEAF
few	TRBV14	.	TRBJ2-3	ASSQVASTDTQY
.	TRBV29-1	.	TRBJ1-3	SVEPRGSWHTIY
.	TRBV12-3/TRBV12-4	.	TRBJ2-1	ASRSTSNKEQF
.	TRBV29-1	.	TRBJ1-2	NVGDRGYGYT
few	TRBV10-3	TRBD1	TRBJ2-1	AIPGKPGGCEQF
.	TRBV20-1	.	TRBJ2-7	SAGSSYNEQY
.	TRBV20-1	TRBD1	TRBJ1-4	SASPTGDNEKLF
many	TRBV11-2	.	TRBJ2-5	ASSLIEGLETGKTQY
few	TRBV12-3/TRBV12-4	TRBD1	TRBJ2-3	ASSHSNRGWTHTQY
.	TRBV20-1	TRBD1	TRBJ2-5	SARVSGGMETQY
.	TRBV5-6	TRBD2	.	ASSPKLGREGENEQY
few	TRBV2	.	TRBJ2-2	ASSVRTATGELF
few	TRBV6-5	TRBD2	TRBJ2-5	ASSWKGLAGAGRKTQY
.	TRBV14	.	TRBJ2-1	ASSGPGGGNEQF
few	TRBV6-5	TRBD2	TRBJ2-5	ASSLSGGLQETQY
.	TRBV5-1	.	TRBJ2-5	ASSSRTDSQETQY
few	TRBV15	.	TRBJ2-3	ATSRDWTGSDSDTQY
.	TRBV18	.	TRBJ2-3	ASSNPGFLTDTQY
few	TRBV20-1	.	TRBJ2-1	SASSGRGLNEQF
few	TRBV12-3/TRBV12-4	.	TRBJ1-4	ASSLKWTPNEKLF
.	TRBV7-3	.	TRBJ2-2	ASSLMGNTGELF
few	TRBV10-3	TRBD2	TRBJ2-7	AISVGGSPDYEQY
few	TRBV5-1	TRBD2	TRBJ2-1	ASSQKGLAGLYNEQF